This passage covers 28 T cell receptor beta chains from one sample sequenced in a study of blood T cells in healthy people across ages. Together with a sample-barcoded 5' primer, a J-beta primer mix was included in a second PCR lasting about 6 to 11 cycles. TCRdb re-derived calls from the 5' RACE reads in MiXCR, one entry per CDR3 protein. The repertoire holds 630,000 or so distinct CDR3 sequences, with approximately 30% as singletons. Sequenced sample: blood. These receptors were collected from a woman older than 75 in good health.

The V gene is TRBV7-9, the J gene TRBJ1-1; D gene ambiguous. The CDR3 has 17 amino acids. Germline loops: CDR1 SEHNR, CDR2 FQNEAQ (reference sequence). Trimming stripped 3 bases from V and 0 bases from J, with 17 bases between. The CDR3: CASSFMGGRAMNTEAFF. DNA of the CDR3: TGTGCCAGCAGCTTTATGGGCGGAAGGGCCATGAACACTGAAGCTTTCTTT.

This chain links TRBV6-2 or TRBV6-3 with TRBJ2-5, with unresolved D. Trimming took off 5 bases at V and 11 bases at J, with 15 bases between the two ends. CDR3 length equals 12 residues. Germline V gives CDR1 MNHEY, CDR2 SVGEGT. The CDR3 DNA is TGTGCCAGCAGTCCCGACTCCAATGAGCAGTACTTC. Translating it yields CASSPDSNEQYF.

This clonotype appeared many times. The CDR3 DNA reads TGTGCCACCAGTGACGACACTGTCCCCTACGAGCAGTACTTC. This codes for CATSDDTVPYEQYF. V gene TRBV24-1 combines with J gene TRBJ2-7; D remains ambiguous. V was pared by 4 bases and J by 2 bases, with 11 bases between. Germline V gene lookup returns CDR1 KGHDR and CDR2 SFDVKD. There are 14 residues in the CDR3.

Of note for this clonotype: A much larger clone lies a single base off, so this may be a read error. This rearrangement joins TRBV11-3 to TRBJ2-1, with TRBD1 identical over 7 bases. This CDR3 comprises 14 residues. CDR1 and CDR2 (germline): SGHNT, YENEEA. DNA for the CDR3: TGTGCCAGCAGCTCCCCGAAGGGGGCGAATGTGCAGTTCTTC. The encoded protein is CASSSPKGANVQFF.

About this clonotype: A much larger clonotype is one base distant, so this may be a read error. This chain uses TRBV5-1 with TRBJ2-7; no clear D. The germline gives CDR1 SGHRS, CDR2 YFSETQ. V was clipped by 0 bases and J by 7 bases, with 14 bases between them. The CDR3 consists of 14 residues. The CDR3 nucleotides read TGCGCCAGCAGCTTGGTGGGTCTTCTGAATGAGCAGTACTTC. Protein product: CASSLVGLLNEQYF.

This clonotype was recorded many times. The V gene is TRBV2, the J gene TRBJ1-2; D is unclear. Trimming shortened V by 6 bases and J by 8 bases, and 13 bases separated the two germline ends. This CDR3 spans 12 amino acids. Germline V gene sequence: CDR1 SNHLY, CDR2 FYNNEI. The CDR3 DNA reads TGTGCCAGCAGACTCGACAACGGCGGCTACACCTTC. The encoded protein is CASRLDNGGYTF.

The chain carries TRBV29-1 and TRBJ2-5; 7 bases fit TRBD2. CDR1 SQVTM and CDR2 ANQGSEA come from the germline V gene. The CDR3 consists of 14 residues. Losses at the gene ends were 1 base for V and 11 bases for J; bases not matched to a gene: 13. CDR3 DNA sequence: TGCAGCGTTGAAGGGTCGGCGGGAGCCAATGAGCAGTACTTC. Its translation is CSVEGSAGANEQYF.

J is TRBJ1-2 and V is TRBV2; a possible D gene is TRBD1 (6 bases). The germline V gene has CDR1 SNHLY and CDR2 FYNNEI. With 6 bases removed from V and 2 bases from J, the gap between germline ends came to 10 bases. This CDR3 comprises 13 residues. CDR3 nucleotides: TGTGCCAGCAGCGACAGGTCGAACTATGGCTACACCTTC. Protein sequence: CASSDRSNYGYTF.

The V call is TRBV5-5, the J call TRBJ1-6; tentatively, D is TRBD1 (5 bases). The CDR3 is made up of 16 amino acids. The V end lost 3 bases, the J end lost 0 bases, and 10 bases lay between the germline ends. Germline CDR1 reads SGHKS; CDR2 reads YYEKEE (reference sequence). The CDR3 spells CASSWGVSSYNSPLHF. CDR3 coding DNA: TGTGCCAGCAGCTGGGGGGTCAGCTCCTATAATTCACCCCTCCACTTT. The full variable domain, in which reference TRBV5-5 and TRBJ1-6 provide the parts outside the CDR3, is DAGVTQSPTHLIKTRGQQVTLRCSPISGHKSVSWYQQVLGQGPQFIFQYYEKEERGRGNFPDRFSARQFPNYSSELNVNALLLGDSALYLCASSWGVSSYNSPLHFGNGTRLTVT.

The chain carries TRBV7-2 and TRBJ2-1, with a weak D call TRBD1 (6 bases). The CDR3 covers 15 residues. The V gene's germline CDR1 is SGHTA and CDR2 FQGNSA. Deletions cut 2 bases from V and 6 bases from J, with 14 bases between. The CDR3 bases are TGTGCCAGCAGCTTAACACAGGGAAGAGGCAATGAGCAGTTCTTC. This sequence encodes CASSLTQGRGNEQFF.

A few counts support this clonotype. The chain employs TRBV4-2 and TRBJ1-1; TRBD1 agrees at 8 bases. From germline, CDR1 is LGHNA and CDR2 YNFKEQ. The CDR3 is made up of 16 amino acids. Trimming took 1 base from V and 5 from J; bases not matched to a gene: 9. CDR3 loop: CASSQGEGHRGTEAFF. CDR3 coding DNA: TGTGCCAGCAGCCAAGGAGAGGGGCACAGGGGGACTGAAGCTTTCTTT.

The CDR3 region is CASSQSDGLNTEAFF. The CDR3 coding sequence is TGTGCCAGCAGCCAAAGTGACGGGTTGAACACTGAAGCTTTCTTT. The chain has TRBV3-1 and TRBJ1-1; D is uncertain. This CDR3 is 15 amino acids long. CDR1 is LGHDT, CDR2 YNNKEL, per germline (reference sequence). Trimming took 2 bases from V and 0 from J, leaving 10 bases between them.

This chain connects TRBV6-6 to TRBJ1-6; 11 positions match TRBD1. The CDR3 loop spans 16 amino acids. Germline lookup yields CDR1 MNHNY and CDR2 SVGAGI (reference sequence). The V gene end was trimmed by 8 bases and the J gene end by 2 bases; junction bases not matched to a gene: 5. The CDR3 region is CASSPGQGAYNSPLHF. Here the CDR3 DNA reads TGTGCCAGCTCCCCGGGACAGGGGGCCTATAATTCACCCCTCCACTTT.

This clonotype was detected only a few times. Being one base from a much bigger clone, this may be a read error. Here the CDR3 omits its conserved ending phenylalanine or tryptophan, so a read error is the likely source. The V and J genes are TRBV12-3 or TRBV12-4 and TRBJ1-2; TRBD1 is a possible D gene (6 bases). Trimming took 5 bases from V and 9 from J, leaving 16 bases between them. The CDR3 covers 13 residues. The CDR3, as DNA: TGTGCCAGCAGTCCGCCAGGGGTTTATCGCTACACCGTC. Its translation is CASSPPGVYRYTV.

The genes are TRBV6-5 and TRBJ1-5, with 8 nucleotides matching TRBD1. J lost 0 bases, V lost 6 bases, and 13 bases had no gene match. Per the germline V gene, CDR1 is MNHEY and CDR2 is SVGAGI. This CDR3 contains 18 residues. CDR3 sequence (DNA): TGTGCCAGCAGCCTACTCGGGAGGGGACAGGCTAGCAATCAGCCCCAGCATTTT. This gives the protein CASSLLGRGQASNQPQHF.

This clonotype has ten or more counts. The rearrangement links TRBV6-2 or TRBV6-3 to TRBJ2-1; TRBD1 matches at 7 bases. CDR1 is MNHEY and CDR2 is SVGEGT in the germline V gene. The ends lost 6 bases at V and 7 bases at J; junction bases unmatched: 9. This CDR3 is built from 14 residues. DNA for the CDR3: TGTGCCAGCAGGAGACAGGGTGGATGGAATGAGCAGTTCTTC. Residues: CASRRQGGWNEQFF.

About this clonotype itself: A read error may account for a junction end that differs from germline. This chain connects TRBV11-2 to TRBJ2-2, with D unclear. The CDR3 consists of 12 residues. CDR1 and CDR2 from the germline V gene are SGHAT and FQNNGV. CDR3 nucleotides: TGTGCCAACAGCAGTCAGTACGGGGAGCTGTTTTTT. Encoded protein: CANSSQYGELFF.

The chain's CDR3 is CASSYAEGLEQYF. CDR3 coding DNA: TGTGCCAGCAGTTACGCGGAGGGTTTGGAGCAGTACTTC. The chain combines TRBV6-2 or TRBV6-3 with TRBJ2-7; D is possibly TRBD2 (6 bases). The germline V gene has CDR1 MNHEY and CDR2 SVGEGT. The germline V and J ends were trimmed by 2 bases and 7 bases, with 12 bases remaining between them. The CDR3 contains 13 residues.

This clonotype was seen at least ten times. The genes are TRBV19 and TRBJ2-1, with 8 bases that match TRBD1. There are 14 residues in the CDR3. CDR1 is LNHDA, CDR2 SQIVND, per germline (reference sequence). V dropped 8 bases and J dropped 6; count of bases not matched to a gene: 9. The CDR3: CASELGQGGNEQFF. As DNA, the CDR3 is TGTGCCAGTGAACTCGGACAGGGAGGCAATGAGCAGTTCTTC.

The gene calls are TRBV7-3 and TRBJ2-3; possibly TRBD2 for D (7 bases). Trimming took 5 bases from V and 7 from J, leaving 19 bases between them. The germline CDR1 and CDR2 sequences are SGHTA and FQGTGA. The CDR3 sequence is 15 residues long. For the CDR3, the DNA is TGTGCCAGCAGCGACGGGGGGCCTGGTTTCTATACGCAGTATTTT. Translated, it gives CASSDGGPGFYTQYF.

This clonotype was found once. The chain couples TRBV3-1 to TRBJ2-1; no definite D call. V dropped 0 bases and J dropped 13 bases, with 13 bases sitting between them. Germline CDR1 LGHDT, CDR2 YNNKEL (reference sequence). The CDR3 is made up of 13 amino acids. As DNA, the CDR3 is TGTGCCAGCAGCCAAGATCGTGGAGAGACCCAGTTCTTC. Protein product: CASSQDRGETQFF.

Only a few counts were recorded for this clonotype. A read error may be the cause here, since a much bigger clone is one base away. V is TRBV4-2 and J is TRBJ2-3, with D perhaps TRBD2 (6 bases). Germline CDR1 is LGHNA and CDR2 is YNFKEQ. Trimming removed 4 bases from V and 2 bases from J, with 13 bases in between. The CDR3 totals 15 residues. The chain's CDR3 is CASSRAGTSTDTQYF. The DNA for the CDR3 is TGTGCCAGCAGCCGAGCCGGGACTTCCACAGATACGCAGTATTTT.

This clonotype was observed many times. This chain connects TRBV6-5 to TRBJ1-2; the D is unclear. Germline V lookup: CDR1 MNHEY, CDR2 SVGAGI. Trimming took 5 bases from V and 8 from J, leaving 18 bases between them. The CDR3 is 14 residues long. The chain's CDR3 is CASSDVPGSDGYTF. The CDR3 region has the DNA TGTGCCAGCAGTGACGTCCCGGGTAGTGACGGCTACACCTTC.

This clonotype was counted at least ten times. This rearrangement joins TRBV13 to TRBJ2-5; 7 bases line up with TRBD1. Germline V gene sequence: CDR1 PRHDT, CDR2 FYEKMQ (reference sequence). The CDR3 loop spans 13 amino acids. J gave up 6 bases and V 4 bases, and 5 bases lay outside the gene matches. CDR3 amino acids: CASSSDRPKTQYF. The CDR3, as DNA: TGTGCCAGCAGCTCGGACAGGCCGAAGACCCAGTACTTC.

This chain connects TRBV20-1 to TRBJ1-2; D may be TRBD1 (6 bases). The CDR3 is 20 residues long. Germline CDR1 DFQATT, CDR2 SNEGSKA (reference sequence). V gave up 3 bases and J gave up 0 bases, with 29 bases separating them. The CDR3 region is CSASLIGAGGHHVANYGYTF. CDR3 in DNA: TGCAGTGCTAGCCTAATCGGAGCCGGGGGGCACCACGTTGCTAACTATGGCTACACCTTC.

This clonotype occurred many times. V gene TRBV6-5 combines with J gene TRBJ1-2, with TRBD1 matching 7 bases. In germline, CDR1 is MNHEY, CDR2 SVGAGI. The junction had 4 bases not matched to a gene; V was cut back by 5 bases and J by 4 bases. CDR3 size: 13 residues. The CDR3 DNA is TGTGCCAGCAGTAGGGACAGCCTCTATGGCTACACCTTC. It codes for CASSRDSLYGYTF.

This clonotype was counted once. This rearrangement joins TRBV7-2 to TRBJ1-2, with TRBD1 as a possible D gene (5 bases). Germline-derived CDR1 and CDR2 are SGHTA and FQGNSA. Trimming shortened V by 5 bases and J by 5 bases, and 18 bases separated the two germline ends. This CDR3 spans 15 amino acids. CDR3 protein: CASSPPTESGYGYTF. DNA of the CDR3: TGTGCCAGCAGCCCCCCGACAGAGTCGGGGTATGGCTACACCTTC. Drawing the rest from reference TRBV7-2 and TRBJ1-2, the complete variable domain is GAGVSQSPSNKVTEKGKDVELRCDPISGHTALYWYRQSLGQGLEFLIYFQGNSAPDKSGLPSDRFSAERTGGSVSTLTIQRTQQEDSAVYLCASSPPTESGYGYTFGSGTRLTVV.

The chain recombines TRBV7-2 with TRBJ1-2, with D uncertain. Deletions cut 2 bases from V and 1 base from J, with 11 bases between. There are 15 residues in the CDR3. Germline CDR1 is SGHTA and CDR2 is FQGNSA. The CDR3 region has the DNA TGTGCCAGCAGCTTACCGGTCCTGAGTAACTATGGCTACACCTTC. Translated, it gives CASSLPVLSNYGYTF.